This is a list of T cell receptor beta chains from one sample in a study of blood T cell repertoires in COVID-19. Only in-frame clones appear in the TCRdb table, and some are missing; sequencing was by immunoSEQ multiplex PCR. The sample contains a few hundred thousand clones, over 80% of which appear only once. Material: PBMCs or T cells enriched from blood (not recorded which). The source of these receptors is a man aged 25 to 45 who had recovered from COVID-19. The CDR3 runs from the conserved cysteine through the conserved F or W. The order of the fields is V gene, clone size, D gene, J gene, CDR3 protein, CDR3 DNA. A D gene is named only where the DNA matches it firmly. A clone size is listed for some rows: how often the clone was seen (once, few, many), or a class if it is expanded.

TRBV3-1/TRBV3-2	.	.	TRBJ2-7	CASSQSFTVLSYEQYF	TGTGCCAGCAGCCAATCTTTCACGGTCCTCTCCTACGAGCAGTACTTC
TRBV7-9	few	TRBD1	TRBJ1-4	CASSTTGGVEKLFF	TGTGCCAGCAGCACAACAGGGGGCGTTGAAAAACTGTTTTTT
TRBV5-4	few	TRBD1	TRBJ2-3	CASSLGGVTGGTDTQYF	TGTGCCAGCAGCTTGGGGGGTGTGACAGGGGGCACAGATACGCAGTATTTT
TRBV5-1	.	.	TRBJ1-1	CASSNQDRNTEAFF	TGCGCCAGCAGCAATCAGGACAGGAACACTGAAGCTTTCTTT
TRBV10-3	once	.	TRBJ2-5	CAITGSPQETQYF	TGTGCCATCACGGGTTCCCCCCAAGAGACCCAGTACTTC
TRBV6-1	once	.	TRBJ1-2	CASSESVPRTGYTF	TGTGCCAGCAGTGAAAGTGTTCCCAGGACAGGCTACACCTTC
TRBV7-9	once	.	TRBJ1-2	CASTPGGANYGYTF	TGTGCCAGCACTCCTGGGGGCGCTAACTATGGCTACACCTTC
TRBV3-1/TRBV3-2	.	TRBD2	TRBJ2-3	CASSQVRTSGGTDTQYF	TGTGCCAGCAGCCAAGTCAGGACTAGCGGTGGCACAGATACGCAGTATTTT
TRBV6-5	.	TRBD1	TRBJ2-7	CASTRDRESYEQYF	TGTGCCAGCACAAGGGACAGGGAGTCCTACGAGCAGTACTTC
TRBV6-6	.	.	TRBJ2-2	CASSTTGSGELFF	TGTGCCAGCAGTACCACAGGGTCTGGGGAGCTGTTTTTT
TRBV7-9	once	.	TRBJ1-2	CASGRTRERNGYTF	TGTGCCAGCGGCCGGACGCGGGAGAGGAATGGCTACACCTTC
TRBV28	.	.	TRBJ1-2	CASSLRSYGYTF	TGTGCCAGCAGTTTACGCAGCTATGGCTACACCTTC
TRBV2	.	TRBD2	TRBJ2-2	CASSHRTSGNTGELFF	TGTGCCAGCAGTCACAGGACTAGCGGGAACACCGGGGAGCTGTTTTTT
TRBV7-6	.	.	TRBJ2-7	CASSRPSSYEQYF	TGTGCCAGCAGCCGGCCTTCTAGCTACGAGCAGTACTTC
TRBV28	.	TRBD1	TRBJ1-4	CASSLPGQGDEKLFF	TGTGCCAGCAGTTTACCGGGACAGGGGGATGAAAAACTGTTTTTT
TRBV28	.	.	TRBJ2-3	CASSLLPSYTQYF	TGTGCCAGCAGTTTACTTCCGAGCTATACGCAGTATTTT
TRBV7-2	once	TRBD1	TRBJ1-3	CASSLRTGDNTIYF	TGTGCCAGCAGCTTGCGGACAGGGGACAACACCATATATTTT
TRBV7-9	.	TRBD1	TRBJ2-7	CASSSPGTGGEQYF	TGTGCCAGCAGTTCCCCCGGGACAGGGGGCGAGCAGTACTTC
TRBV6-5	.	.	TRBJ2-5	CASSKYQGIIETQYF	TGTGCCAGCAGCAAATACCAGGGGATAATAGAGACCCAGTACTTC
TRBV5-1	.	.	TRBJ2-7	CASSLAAEGPYEQYF	TGCGCCAGCAGCTTGGCCGCGGAGGGTCCCTACGAGCAGTACTTC
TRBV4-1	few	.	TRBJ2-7	CASSPRQTPREQYF	TGCGCCAGCAGCCCTCGACAGACCCCTCGGGAGCAGTACTTC
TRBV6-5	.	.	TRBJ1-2	CASSSGAWSPYGYTF	TGTGCCAGCAGTTCCGGTGCATGGTCACCCTATGGCTACACCTTC
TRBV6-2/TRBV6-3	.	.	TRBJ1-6	CASSAAEVSPLHF	TGTGCCAGCAGTGCCGCAGAGGTTTCACCCCTCCACTTT
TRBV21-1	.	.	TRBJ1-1	CASSKKGGRGSTEAFF	TGTGCCAGCAGCAAAAAAGGAGGCAGGGGTTCCACTGAAGCTTTCTTT
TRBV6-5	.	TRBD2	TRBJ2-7	CASSYSLAGVYEQYF	TGTGCCAGCAGTTACTCCCTAGCGGGGGTCTACGAGCAGTACTTC
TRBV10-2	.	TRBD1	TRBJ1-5	CASSEGTGTVQPQHF	TGCGCCAGCAGTGAGGGGACAGGGACGGTACAGCCCCAGCATTTT
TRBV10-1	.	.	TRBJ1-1	CASSRAGDNTEAFF	TGCGCCAGCAGCCGGGCAGGGGATAACACTGAAGCTTTCTTT
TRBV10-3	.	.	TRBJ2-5	CAISEAHREQETQYF	TGTGCCATCAGTGAGGCCCACAGGGAACAAGAGACCCAGTACTTC
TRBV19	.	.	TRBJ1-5	CASSIAARQAYSNQPQHF	TGTGCCAGTAGTATAGCCGCCCGACAGGCCTATAGCAATCAGCCCCAGCATTTT